This is a list of T cell receptor beta chains from one sample in a study of T cell responses to AZD1222 COVID-19 vaccine. Measured with immunoSEQ multiplex PCR; TCRdb has only the in-frame clones, and not every one. In the table there are 140,000 to 150,000 clones, 93% of which are singletons. The specimen was peripheral blood, collected after recovery from COVID-19. The receptors derive from an adult who had recovered from COVID-19. Each CDR3 is given with its conserved first and last residue. The order of the fields is clone size, D gene, V gene, J gene, CDR3 DNA, CDR3 protein. A D gene is named only where the DNA matches it firmly. Only part of the rows carry a size: once, few, many, or a class if the clone is expanded.

-	-	TRBV19	TRBJ2-1	TGTGCCAGTAGTATACAGTGGCGGTCCAATGAGCAGTTCTTC	CASSIQWRSNEQFF
few	-	TRBV4-1	TRBJ1-6	TGCGCCAGCAGCCAAGATAGACTTATGTTACCCCTCCACTTT	CASSQDRLMLPLHF
-	TRBD1	TRBV29-1	TRBJ1-1	TGCAGCGTTGACTCAGGGGGCAACACTGAAGCTTTCTTT	CSVDSGGNTEAFF
-	-	TRBV29-1	TRBJ2-2	TGCAGCGTTGAAGAAATACAGGGTGGCCCCGGGGAGCTGTTTTTT	CSVEEIQGGPGELFF
-	TRBD1	TRBV2	TRBJ2-5	TGTGCCAGCAGAAAAGACAGGGAAGGTGCCCAAGAGACCCAGTACTTC	CASRKDREGAQETQYF
-	TRBD2	TRBV4-1	TRBJ2-7	TGCGCCAGCAGCCAAGATTGGGCGGGAGCTTTCTACGAGCAGTACTTC	CASSQDWAGAFYEQYF
-	-	TRBV3-1/TRBV3-2	TRBJ2-7	TGTGCCAGCAGCCAAGGCAGGGACCCCTACGAGCAGTACTTC	CASSQGRDPYEQYF
once	TRBD2	TRBV9	TRBJ2-3	TGTGCCAGCAGCGTAGCGGGACGGAGACTAGCGGGAGTCGCAGGCACAGATACGCAGTATTTT	CASSVAGRRLAGVAGTDTQYF
once	TRBD1	TRBV7-9	TRBJ2-7	TGTGCCAGCAGCGGGACAGGGGGGCCCCATTCGCAGGAGCAGTACTTC	CASSGTGGPHSQEQYF
-	-	TRBV1	TRBJ2-3	TGCACCAGCAGCCAAGCGCCGGAGGGGACTAGCCGTACAGATACGCAGTATTTT	CTSSQAPEGTSRTDTQYF
-	TRBD1	TRBV6-5	TRBJ1-1	TGTGCCAGCAACCTGGACAGGGGCGACACTGAAGCTTTCTTT	CASNLDRGDTEAFF